These T cell receptor beta chains were read from a single sample in a study of CD4 T cells in relation to SARS-CoV-2 and coronaviruses. Their specific antigens are unknown. Sequencing was performed with immunoSEQ multiplex PCR; in TCRdb, only in-frame clones are kept and a portion is missing. This repertoire shows roughly 18,000 clones, 70% to 85% found once; its top ten account for 27%. Sequencing was performed on CD4+ T cells from PBMCs, cultured in vitro. These receptors all come from a human donor in good health. Both conserved end residues are part of each CDR3. The order of the fields is D gene, clone size, V gene, J gene, CDR3 protein, CDR3 DNA. D genes are given only for firm matches. Clone sizes are given selectively: once, few, many, or a class where the clone is expanded.

d_call: TRBD2; clone_size: .; v_call: TRBV6-4; j_call: TRBJ2-7; cdr3_aa: CASTPGLAEQYEQYF; cdr3_nt: TGTGCCAGCACCCCGGGACTAGCGGAACAATACGAGCAGTACTTC
d_call: .; clone_size: few; v_call: TRBV3-1/TRBV3-2; j_call: TRBJ1-1; cdr3_aa: CASSQDLLWGNTEAFF; cdr3_nt: TGTGCCAGCAGCCAAGATCTTTTGTGGGGAAATACTGAAGCTTTCTTT
d_call: .; clone_size: .; v_call: TRBV24-1; j_call: TRBJ2-7; cdr3_aa: CATSDRTGSSYEQYF; cdr3_nt: TGTGCCACCAGTGATCGAACAGGGTCGTCCTACGAGCAGTACTTC
d_call: .; clone_size: .; v_call: TRBV6-6; j_call: TRBJ2-1; cdr3_aa: CASSQGGAINEQFF; cdr3_nt: TGTGCCAGCAGTCAGGGGGGGGCAATAAATGAGCAGTTCTTC
d_call: .; clone_size: .; v_call: TRBV7-9; j_call: TRBJ2-7; cdr3_aa: CASSPSGTGPYEQYF; cdr3_nt: TGTGCCAGCAGCCCCAGTGGAACAGGGCCCTACGAGCAGTACTTC
d_call: .; clone_size: few; v_call: TRBV2; j_call: TRBJ1-2; cdr3_aa: CASSPLPRGGLYGYTF; cdr3_nt: TGTGCCAGCAGCCCGCTCCCCCGGGGCGGGTTGTATGGCTACACCTTC
d_call: TRBD1; clone_size: .; v_call: TRBV6-5; j_call: TRBJ2-1; cdr3_aa: CASSWDRGYSEQFF; cdr3_nt: TGTGCCAGCAGTTGGGACAGGGGTTACAGTGAGCAGTTCTTC
d_call: .; clone_size: .; v_call: TRBV5-1; j_call: TRBJ2-3; cdr3_aa: CASSLGGYTDTQYF; cdr3_nt: TGCGCCAGCAGCTTGGGGGGTTACACAGATACGCAGTATTTT
d_call: TRBD2; clone_size: .; v_call: TRBV5-5; j_call: TRBJ2-7; cdr3_aa: CASSLREGSPPGYEQYF; cdr3_nt: TGTGCCAGCAGCTTGAGGGAGGGATCTCCTCCCGGCTACGAGCAGTACTTC
d_call: .; clone_size: .; v_call: TRBV3-1/TRBV3-2; j_call: TRBJ1-1; cdr3_aa: CASSARLNTEAFF; cdr3_nt: TGTGCCAGCAGCGCCCGACTGAACACTGAAGCTTTCTTT
d_call: .; clone_size: .; v_call: TRBV2; j_call: TRBJ2-1; cdr3_aa: CASSERGISSYNEQFF; cdr3_nt: TGTGCCAGCAGTGAACGGGGAATAAGCTCCTACAATGAGCAGTTCTTC
d_call: .; clone_size: .; v_call: TRBV30; j_call: TRBJ1-1; cdr3_aa: CAWRGDGVKAFF; cdr3_nt: TGTGCCTGGAGGGGAGACGGGGTTAAGGCTTTCTTT
d_call: .; clone_size: .; v_call: TRBV5-1; j_call: TRBJ1-1; cdr3_aa: CASSLAGTMNTEAFF; cdr3_nt: TGCGCCAGCAGCTTAGCCGGGACGATGAACACTGAAGCTTTCTTT
d_call: .; clone_size: .; v_call: TRBV12-3/TRBV12-4; j_call: TRBJ2-1; cdr3_aa: CASSFGPGSEFF; cdr3_nt: .
d_call: TRBD2; clone_size: .; v_call: TRBV9; j_call: TRBJ2-5; cdr3_aa: CASSVTSVKGETQYF; cdr3_nt: TGTGCCAGCAGCGTGACTAGCGTCAAGGGAGAGACCCAGTACTTC
d_call: .; clone_size: .; v_call: TRBV6-5; j_call: TRBJ1-5; cdr3_aa: CASDREGNQPQHF; cdr3_nt: TGTGCCAGCGATCGGGAGGGGAATCAGCCCCAGCATTTT
d_call: .; clone_size: .; v_call: TRBV30; j_call: TRBJ2-7; cdr3_aa: CAWSGGRSYEQYF; cdr3_nt: TGTGCCTGGAGTGGGGGTAGGTCCTACGAGCAGTACTTC
d_call: .; clone_size: .; v_call: TRBV10-1; j_call: TRBJ2-3; cdr3_aa: CASREHQGDTQYF; cdr3_nt: TGCGCCAGCAGAGAACACCAGGGAGATACGCAGTATTTT
d_call: .; clone_size: .; v_call: TRBV6-5; j_call: TRBJ1-3; cdr3_aa: CASSYVSGNTIYF; cdr3_nt: TGTGCCAGCAGTTACGTATCCGGAAACACCATATATTTT